This entry concerns a single T cell receptor beta chain. Many counts were recorded for this clonotype. Its antigen specificity is not known. No base-level quality is on record; no much larger clone is a single base apart. Hyperthyroidism was considered stable if no progression to ophthalmopathy occurred within 18 months of follow-up. The hyperthyroidism patients were 18 to 65 years old and newly diagnosed, with a disease duration of less than 2 months. Patients with other autoimmune diseases, uncontrolled infections, pregnancy or lactation were excluded from the study. Diagnosis was based on clinical symptoms, serum thyroxine, TRAb, thyroid ultrasound and orbital computed tomography. Ficoll-Paque density gradient centrifugation was used to isolate PBMCs from around 9.1 ml of fresh peripheral blood. Total RNA was extracted with Trizol reagent and quality-checked on an Agilent 2100 Bioanalyzer. This record belongs to a study of Graves' ophthalmopathy and Graves' hyperthyroidism (dated 2018 in TCRdb). Some background on the complete study: Peripheral blood was collected at initial diagnosis, prior to any treatment. To tell Graves' ophthalmopathy apart from Graves' hyperthyroidism, and to predict which patients would progress to ophthalmopathy, the study relied on TCR beta repertoire signatures. In total, 120 to 150 blood samples were TCR-sequenced: approximately 42 ophthalmopathy, some 75 hyperthyroidism and some 17 hyperthyroidism-to-ophthalmopathy patients. To explore V-J signatures distinguishing ophthalmopathy from hyperthyroidism, a discovery set of under 110 patients (43 ophthalmopathy, 55 to 60 stable hyperthyroidism) was enrolled. The independent validation cohort included around 19 hyperthyroidism patients plus 17 patients who later progressed from hyperthyroidism to ophthalmopathy. In roughly 6 hyperthyroidism patients, the T-cell repertoires found in thyroid tissue were compared with those found in blood. After sampling, hyperthyroidism patients received methimazole starting at 30 mg daily, and ophthalmopathy patients received high-dose intravenous methylprednisolone.

What the work shows at the level of the full study, not this receptor alone: Ophthalmopathy was separated from stable hyperthyroidism by the 13-signature model with around 88% sensitivity and 81.08% specificity in cross-validation and with 80%/75% in the test set. Most expanded thyroid clonotypes with a frequency above 0.001 also appeared in blood, which suggests that blood repertoires may reflect the immune response in the thyroid. No statistical method was used to predetermine the sample size, and group allocation was not hidden from the investigators. In validation, the model predicted ophthalmopathy progression with more than 70% sensitivity and 72.22% specificity; roughly 11 predicted patients were CT-confirmed with GO in a median of approximately 6.2 months.

For repertoire sequencing, the TCR beta CDR3 regions were amplified from RNA transcripts. The first round was an RT-PCR using HTBI primers with the Qiagen OneStep RT-PCR kit, and this first round was followed by a second-round multiplex PCR, then size selection and purification. Libraries were sequenced on an Illumina HiSeq2000 using paired-end 100 bp reads. On the authors' methods: SOAPnuke was used for read processing, and reads with adapters, uncalled bases, a mean Phred below 15, or no exact constant-primer or identifier match were discarded. High-quality paired reads were merged with COPE v1.2.5. Each unique nucleotide sequence was defined as a clonotype, and clonotypes were aligned to IMGT TRB V, D and J references with MiTCR v1.1. The analysis was limited to V-J combinations with a frequency above 0.0001, which together covered 98% to 99.2% of repertoires. For each V-J combination, a TCR clonal expansion and chaos score was defined as F50 clonal expansion divided by the chaos observed in the TCRdist matrix. Features were reduced by Welch's t-statistics and random forest to around 14 V-J combinations, which fed a naive Bayes classifier. The Morisita-Horn index was used to measure how similar the thyroid and blood repertoires were. TCRdb trimmed public reads at Q25 via fastp, called clones via MiXCR and kept in-frame beta chains. Each record represents a unique CDR3 protein, reported with the most common genes and DNA among its rows. The V and J calls and clone size are TCRdb's, not the authors'. In this sample the table shows about 39,000 distinct CDR3 sequences, around half of which occur a single time. Approximately 30% of the sample belongs to the ten largest clones.

The TCR originated in an adult woman with stable Graves' hyperthyroidism. Sequences were obtained from peripheral blood.

The sequence in DNA is TGTGCCAGCAGGGTATTTTTGGGGGACACCGGGGAGCTGTTTTTT. Protein translation: CASRVFLGDTGELFF. The rearranged segments are TRBV2 and TRBJ2-2; the D gene could be TRBD1 or TRBD2, each one agreeing over 5 bases. The junction carries 14 bases between V and J, which are trimmed by 6 bases and 3 bases respectively. As encoded in the germline V gene, CDR1 is SNHLY while CDR2 is FYNNEI. From its cysteine to its phenylalanine, the CDR3 spans 15 amino acids. This entry keeps only the CDR3 DNA: 45 bases, framed from base 1.